A selection of T cell receptor beta chains follows, all from one sample in a study of cytomegalovirus exposure and HLA in healthy donors. Sequenced by immunoSEQ multiplex PCR; TCRdb stores in-frame clones only, minus some. The table lists about 82,000 clones, approximately 74% of them singletons. Sequenced sample: PBMCs. All receptors come from a woman in her fifties or sixties in good health and CMV-seropositive. CDR3s include the opening cysteine and the closing phenylalanine or tryptophan. Each record gives: clone size, V gene, D gene, CDR3 length, J gene, CDR3 DNA, CDR3 protein. A D gene is named only where the DNA matches it firmly. The listing skips clone size in some rows; elsewhere it reads once, few, many or a size class.

-,TRBV5-4,-,16,TRBJ2-7,TGTGCCAGCACCCTTAACCGGGGGAGCGATTTATACGAGCAGTACTTC,CASTLNRGSDLYEQYF
-,TRBV28,TRBD1,16,TRBJ2-6,TGTGCCAGCTCCGGGACAGGGGTAACTGGGGCCAACGTCCTGACTTTC,CASSGTGVTGANVLTF
-,TRBV6-1,-,13,TRBJ1-5,TGTGCCAGCAGCCTCCTATCGGATCAGCCCCAGCATTTT,CASSLLSDQPQHF
-,TRBV29-1,-,12,TRBJ1-1,TGCAGCGTTGAAGTACATCGATCTGAAGCTTTCTTT,CSVEVHRSEAFF
-,TRBV4-1,TRBD2,16,TRBJ2-1,TGCGCCAGCAGCCAAAGTCCGAGCGGGGTATACAATGAGCAGTTCTTC,CASSQSPSGVYNEQFF
-,TRBV30,TRBD1,20,TRBJ1-1,TGTGCCTGGAGCTATGTAGGATCGGGACAGGGGCCGAAATTGGGAACTGAAGCTTTCTTT,CAWSYVGSGQGPKLGTEAFF
-,TRBV6-5,TRBD1,15,TRBJ2-7,TGTGCCAGCAGTTCGTCCGACAGGGGGCTCCACGAGCAGTACTTC,CASSSSDRGLHEQYF
-,TRBV2,-,15,TRBJ1-5,TGTGCCTCAAGACCCGGGGATTATAGCAATCAGCCCCAGCATTTT,CASRPGDYSNQPQHF
-,TRBV29-1,TRBD1,14,TRBJ2-3,TGCAGCGTCACCGGGACAGGGTTCGTAGATACGCAGTATTTT,CSVTGTGFVDTQYF
few,TRBV7-2,TRBD1,14,TRBJ1-1,TGTGCCAGCAGCTTCGGGACAGGGGGCGTTGGGGCTTTCTTT,CASSFGTGGVGAFF
few,TRBV5-1,-,14,TRBJ1-2,TGCGCCAGCAGCTTGGGGGGCCAAACCGTACCCTACACCTTC,CASSLGGQTVPYTF
-,TRBV7-9,-,12,TRBJ1-2,TGTGCCAGCAGCTCAGGAAACTATGGCTACACCTTC,CASSSGNYGYTF
-,TRBV11-3,-,12,TRBJ2-7,TGTGCCAGCAGCTATGGGCACTACGAGCAGTACTTC,CASSYGHYEQYF
-,TRBV5-4,TRBD1,13,TRBJ2-5,TGTGCCAGCAGACAGGGGTTAGGAGAGACCCAGTACTTC,CASRQGLGETQYF
few,TRBV30,-,13,TRBJ1-1,TGTGCCTGGAGTTTACAGGCGAACACTGAAGCTTTCTTT,CAWSLQANTEAFF
once,TRBV7-2,-,16,TRBJ1-5,TGTGCCAGCAGCTTAAGGGGGGGGAGCAGCAATCAGCCCCAGCATTTT,CASSLRGGSSNQPQHF
-,TRBV29-1,-,15,TRBJ2-1,TGCAGCGTTGAAGGGTTTGACAAGACATACAATGAGCAGTTCTTC,CSVEGFDKTYNEQFF
-,TRBV7-3,-,13,TRBJ2-1,TGTGCCAGCAGCCCCCTACCGTACAATGAGCAGTTCTTC,CASSPLPYNEQFF
once,TRBV2,-,14,TRBJ1-4,TGTGCCAGCACCAATCCGACAAGGGGTGAAAAACTGTTTTTT,CASTNPTRGEKLFF
-,TRBV28,-,15,TRBJ1-4,TGTGCCAGCACCCTTGGAGGAGGGAAAAATGAAAAACTGTTTTTT,CASTLGGGKNEKLFF
once,TRBV2,TRBD1,13,TRBJ1-5,TGTGCCAGCAGGGACAGGGTAAACCAGCCCCAGCATTTT,CASRDRVNQPQHF
once,TRBV2,TRBD1,14,TRBJ1-1,TGTGCCAGCAGACCCGACAGGGTAGGGAACAAAGCTTTCTTT,CASRPDRVGNKAFF
-,TRBV6-1,TRBD1,12,TRBJ2-7,TGTGCCAGCCCGGGACAGGGCTACGAGCAGTACTTC,CASPGQGYEQYF
-,TRBV27,-,15,TRBJ2-1,TGTGCCAGCAGTTTAGGGGCAGGGCCCTACAATGAGCAGTTCTTC,CASSLGAGPYNEQFF
-,TRBV19,TRBD1,14,TRBJ2-2,TGTGCCAGTAAAACTGGGACAGATTCCGGGGAGCTGTTTTTT,CASKTGTDSGELFF
-,TRBV5-6,-,12,TRBJ2-7,TGTGCCAGCAGCCTTACCGGGTACGAGCAGTACTTC,CASSLTGYEQYF
-,TRBV19,-,12,TRBJ1-1,TGTGCCAGTACTGTTGGAGGTCGGGAAGCTTTCTTT,CASTVGGREAFF
-,TRBV30,-,18,TRBJ2-6,TGTGCCTGGAGTGGACTGGGACTTAGCCTCTCTGGGGCCAACGTCCTGACTTTC,CAWSGLGLSLSGANVLTF
-,TRBV10-3,-,11,TRBJ2-1,TGTGCCATCGGACAGCCCAATGAGCAGTTCTTC,CAIGQPNEQFF
-,TRBV9,-,17,TRBJ1-3,TGTGCCAGCAGCTCATCGACCTCAGGGGCCACTGGAAACACCATATATTTT,CASSSSTSGATGNTIYF